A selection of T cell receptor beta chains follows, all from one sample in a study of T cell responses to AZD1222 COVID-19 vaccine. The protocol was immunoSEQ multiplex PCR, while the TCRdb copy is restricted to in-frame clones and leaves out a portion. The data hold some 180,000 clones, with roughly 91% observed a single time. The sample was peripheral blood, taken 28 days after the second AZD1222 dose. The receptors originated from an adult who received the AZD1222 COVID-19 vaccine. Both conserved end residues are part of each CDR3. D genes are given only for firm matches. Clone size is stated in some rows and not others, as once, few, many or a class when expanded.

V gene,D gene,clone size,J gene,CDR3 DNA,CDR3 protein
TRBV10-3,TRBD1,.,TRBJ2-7,TGTGCCATCAGTCCGGGACAGGGGGCGATGGAGCAGTACTTC,CAISPGQGAMEQYF
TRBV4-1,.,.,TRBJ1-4,TGCGCCAGCAGCCAAGTCACAGGCAGGGCTGGTGAAAAACTGTTTTTT,CASSQVTGRAGEKLFF
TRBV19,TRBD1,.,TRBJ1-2,TGTGCCAGTATGAGGGAGACAGGGCTTTTAAATGGCTACACCTTC,CASMRETGLLNGYTF
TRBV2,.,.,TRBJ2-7,TGTGCCAGCAGTGAACGGCAGTACGAGCAGTACTTC,CASSERQYEQYF
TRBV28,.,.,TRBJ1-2,TGTGCCAGCAGTTTACGGGCGAACTATGGCTACACCTTC,CASSLRANYGYTF
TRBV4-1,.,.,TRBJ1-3,TGCGCCAGCAGCACTTACAGGGTTAACTCTGGAAACACCATATATTTT,CASSTYRVNSGNTIYF
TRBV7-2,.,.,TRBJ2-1,TGTGCCAGCAGCTTAGACGGCAATGAGCAGTTCTTC,CASSLDGNEQFF
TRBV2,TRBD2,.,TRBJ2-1,TGTGCCAGCAGTGAACGGACCCTAGCGGGTAATGAGCAGTTCTTC,CASSERTLAGNEQFF
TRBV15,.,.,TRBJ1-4,TGTGCCACCAGCAGAGAAAGACAGAATAATGAAAAACTGTTTTTT,CATSRERQNNEKLFF
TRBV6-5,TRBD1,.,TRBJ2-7,TGTGCCAGCAGTTACACTCGACCGGGACAGGGCCACGAGCAGTACTTC,CASSYTRPGQGHEQYF
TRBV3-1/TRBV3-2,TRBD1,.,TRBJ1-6,TGTGCCAGCAGCCAAGATCATGGCGGCAGGGGGAATTCACCCCTCCACTTT,CASSQDHGGRGNSPLHF
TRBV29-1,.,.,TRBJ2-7,TGCAGCGTTGACAGCGCCGTTGGTCAGTACTTC,CSVDSAVGQYF
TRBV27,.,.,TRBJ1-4,TGTGCCAGCAGTTTATTAGGCGAAAAACTGTTTTTT,CASSLLGEKLFF
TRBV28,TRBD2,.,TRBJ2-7,TGTGCCAGCAGTAACATAGCGGGAGTACACTTC,CASSNIAGVHF
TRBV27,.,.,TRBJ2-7,TGTGCCAGCAGTCCTAGCTACGAGCAGTACTTC,CASSPSYEQYF
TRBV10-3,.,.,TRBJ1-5,TGTGCCATCAGTGAGTCGGGGGCGGGAGGGAGCAATCAGCCCCAGCATTTT,CAISESGAGGSNQPQHF
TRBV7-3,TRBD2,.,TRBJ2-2,TGTGCCAGCAGCTTAAACCCGACTAGCGGGGGGAACACCGGGGAGCTGTTTTTT,CASSLNPTSGGNTGELFF
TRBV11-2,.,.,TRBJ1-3,TGTGCCAGCAGCTCCCGGACGGCTTTCTCTGGAAACACCATATATTTT,CASSSRTAFSGNTIYF
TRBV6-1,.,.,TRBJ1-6,TGTGCCAGCAGTGAACACATCGGGGGGAGTTCACCCCTCCACTTT,CASSEHIGGSSPLHF
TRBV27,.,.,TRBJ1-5,TGTGCCAGCAGTCTCATGGGACACCCCAATCAGCCCCAGCATTTT,CASSLMGHPNQPQHF
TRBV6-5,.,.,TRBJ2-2,TGTGCCAGCAGTTACCATAACAGGGCAGGGGAGCTGTTTTTT,CASSYHNRAGELFF
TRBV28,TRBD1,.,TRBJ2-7,TGTGCCAGCAGTTCTCATCCGGACAGGGAAATGGAGCAGTACTTC,CASSSHPDREMEQYF
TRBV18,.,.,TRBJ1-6,TGTGCCAGCTCACCCAGACAGATCGATAATTCACCCCTCCACTTT,CASSPRQIDNSPLHF
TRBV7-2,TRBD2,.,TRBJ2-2,TGTGCCAGCAGCTTCGGTAGCGGGGCGAACACCGGGGAGCTGTTTTTT,CASSFGSGANTGELFF
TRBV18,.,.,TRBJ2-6,TGTGCCAGCTCACCCTTGTTGGCAGGGACTGGGGCCAACGTCCTGACTTTC,CASSPLLAGTGANVLTF
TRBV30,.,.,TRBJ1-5,TGTGCCTGGAGGGGAAAAGGTAACAATCAGCCCCAGCATTTT,CAWRGKGNNQPQHF
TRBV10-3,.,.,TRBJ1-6,TGTGCCATCAGTCCGGGACACGGGAATTCACCCCTCCACTTT,CAISPGHGNSPLHF
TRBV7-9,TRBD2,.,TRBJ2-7,TGTGCCAGCAGCTTAAAGCGGGACCGTCGGGAGCAGTACTTC,CASSLKRDRREQYF
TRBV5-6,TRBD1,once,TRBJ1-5,TGTGCCAGCAGCTTTGGACAGGGTATGGGCAATCAGCCCCAGCATTTT,CASSFGQGMGNQPQHF
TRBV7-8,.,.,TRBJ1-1,TGTGCCAGCAGCTATCCGGGACCGTCGAACACTGAAGCTTTCTTT,CASSYPGPSNTEAFF
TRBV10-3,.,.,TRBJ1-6,TGTGCCATCAGTGAGTTGTTTAATCATTCACCCCTCCACTTT,CAISELFNHSPLHF
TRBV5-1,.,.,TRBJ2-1,TGCGCCAGCAGCGTGCAGGGGCATGAGCAGTTCTTC,CASSVQGHEQFF
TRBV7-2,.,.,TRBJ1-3,TGTGCCAGCAGCCGCCTGGGGCCCACTCCTGGAAACACCATATATTTT,CASSRLGPTPGNTIYF
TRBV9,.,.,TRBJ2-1,TGTGCCAGCAGCGTAGAGCTGACACTATCAGACAATGAGCAGTTCTTC,CASSVELTLSDNEQFF
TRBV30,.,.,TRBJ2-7,TGTGCCTGGAGTGCGGGTACCTACGAGCAGTACTTC,CAWSAGTYEQYF
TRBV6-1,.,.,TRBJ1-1,TGTGCCAGCAGTGAGCGACGAGCTTTCTTT,CASSERRAFF
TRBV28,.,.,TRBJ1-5,TGTGCCAGCACGACAGGTTTTGACAATCAGCCCCAGCATTTT,CASTTGFDNQPQHF
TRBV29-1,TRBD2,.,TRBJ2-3,TGCAGCGTTGAAGACACAGTGGGTAGCGGGAGGTCAGATACGCAGTATTTT,CSVEDTVGSGRSDTQYF
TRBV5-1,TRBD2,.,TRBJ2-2,TGCGCCAGCAGCCCCGCGGGAGTGACCGGGGAGCTGTTTTTT,CASSPAGVTGELFF
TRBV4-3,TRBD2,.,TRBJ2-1,TGCGCCAGCAGCCTACAAAGTTTGGGACTAGCGGGGGTTAATGAGCAGTTCTTC,CASSLQSLGLAGVNEQFF
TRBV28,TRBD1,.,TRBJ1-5,TGTGCCAGCGGACGATTAGACAGGGGTCAAAATCAGCCCCAGCATTTT,CASGRLDRGQNQPQHF
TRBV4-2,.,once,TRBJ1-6,TGTGCCAGCAGCCAAGATGTAGCCCTACTTCGGGATTCACCCCTCCACTTT,CASSQDVALLRDSPLHF
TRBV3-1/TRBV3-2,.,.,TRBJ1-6,TGTGCCAGCAGCCAACGGGGGCGAAATTCACCCCTCCACTTT,CASSQRGRNSPLHF
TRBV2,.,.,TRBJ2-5,TGTGCCAGCAGCCCGGACAGAGAGACCCAGTACTTC,CASSPDRETQYF
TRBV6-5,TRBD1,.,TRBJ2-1,TGTGCCAGCAGTCCATCGGACAGGCGGTTTCTGCTCTTC,CASSPSDRRFLLF
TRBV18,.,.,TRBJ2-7,TGTGCCAGCTCACCACTCCCAGCGGGCTCCTACGAGCAGTACTTC,CASSPLPAGSYEQYF
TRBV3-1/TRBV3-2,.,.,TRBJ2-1,TGTGCCAGCAGCCTACTGGCGGGGCCATACAATGAGCAGTTCTTC,CASSLLAGPYNEQFF
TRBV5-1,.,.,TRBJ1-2,TGCGCCAGCAGCTTGGTTCCCGGAGCGGACTTCGGCTACACCTTC,CASSLVPGADFGYTF
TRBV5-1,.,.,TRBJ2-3,TGCGCCAGCAGAAATGAGGGATCGGGCACAGATACGCAGTATTTT,CASRNEGSGTDTQYF
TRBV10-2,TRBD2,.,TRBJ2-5,TGCGCCAGCAGTGTTTGGCTAGCGGGGGGCAGCCAAGAGACCCAGTACTTC,CASSVWLAGGSQETQYF
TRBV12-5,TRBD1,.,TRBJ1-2,TGTGCTAGTGCCCTTGGACAGGGCGGCTACACCTTC,CASALGQGGYTF
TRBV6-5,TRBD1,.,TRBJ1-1,TGTGCCAGCAGCAGGGGACAGGAGGGCACTGAAGCTTTCTTT,CASSRGQEGTEAFF
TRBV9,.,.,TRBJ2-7,TGTGCCAGCGGTCCGGGGCTCTCCTACGAGCAGTACTTC,CASGPGLSYEQYF
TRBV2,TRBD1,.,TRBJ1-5,TGTGCCAGCAGTGATCAAGGACAGGGTGGCAATCAGCCCCAGCATTTT,CASSDQGQGGNQPQHF
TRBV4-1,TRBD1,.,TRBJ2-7,TGCGCCAGCAGCCAAGATGGGACAGGTACTTCCTACGAGCAGTACTTC,CASSQDGTGTSYEQYF
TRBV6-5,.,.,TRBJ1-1,TGTGCCAGCAACCTACAGGGTACGACTGAAGCTTTCTTT,CASNLQGTTEAFF
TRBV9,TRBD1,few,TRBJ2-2,TGTGCCAGCAGCGTTAGACAGGGGGACGGGGAGCTGTTTTTT,CASSVRQGDGELFF
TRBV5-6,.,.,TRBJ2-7,TGTGCCAGCAGCTTGGTTTGGACATTCAACGAGATGCAGTACTTC,CASSLVWTFNEMQYF
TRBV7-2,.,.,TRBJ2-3,TGTGCCAGCAGCTTAGGGTCGGGCACAGATACGCAGTATTTT,CASSLGSGTDTQYF
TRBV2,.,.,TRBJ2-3,TGTGCCAGCAGGGGGGTAACAGATACGCAGTATTTT,CASRGVTDTQYF